Listed here are 25 T cell receptor beta chains from one sample, sequenced in a study of tumor-infiltrating lymphocytes in primary liver carcinoma. With a constant-region primer, TCR beta cDNA was made from around 530 ng of total RNA. Construction of TCR beta libraries relied on three successive nested multiplex PCR rounds employing slightly modified ARM-PCR. With TRBV1-TRBV30 forward primers and a C-beta reverse primer, the first two PCR rounds were run for 9 to 10 cycles each. TCRdb recomputed calls from the multiplex PCR reads with MiXCR, one row per CDR3 protein. The sample lists over 250,000 distinct CDR3 sequences, 50% to 75% seen once, with about a sixth in the top ten. Researchers drew blood RNA from unsorted whole blood and extracted germline DNA as well. Source material: peripheral blood. The receptor set was obtained from a woman in her 30s with primary liver carcinoma and hepatitis B virus infection.

The CDR3 is CASSMTSGNPYNEQFF. CDR3 sequence (DNA): TGTGCCAGCAGCATGACTAGCGGTAACCCTTATAATGAGCAGTTCTTC. The chain combines TRBV11-2 with TRBJ2-1; TRBD2 agrees at 9 bases. The CDR3 runs 16 residues. CDR1 is SGHAT, CDR2 FQNNGV, per germline. The trim removed 5 bases at V and 7 bases at J, leaving 12 bases unmatched.

The chain couples TRBV11-2 to TRBJ2-5, with D perhaps assigned TRBD1 or TRBD2 (5 bases each). Germline-derived CDR1 and CDR2 are SGHAT and FQNNGV. The V gene lost 2 bases and the J gene lost 8 bases, with 18 bases spanning the gap. The CDR3 is 15 amino acids. CDR3 nucleotides: TGTGCCAGCAGCTTACTTGGGGGAGAGGGCAGTACCCAGTACTTC. It encodes CASSLLGGEGSTQYF.

As for this clonotype: At one end, the junction sequence differs from germline, possibly due to a read error. The chain has TRBV4-2 and TRBJ2-7; 7 bases fit TRBD2. CDR3 length equals 15 residues. Looked up from germline, CDR1 is LGHNA and CDR2 is YNFKEQ. DNA for the CDR3: TGTGCCAGTAGCCCCGGGGAGGGTCCCCCTAACGAGCAGTACTTC. This gives the protein CASSPGEGPPNEQYF.

About this clonotype itself: Germline is not matched at one junction end, which may reflect a read error. This chain connects TRBV14 to TRBJ2-1; D is undetermined. The CDR3 runs to 15 residues. Germline lookup yields CDR1 SGHDN and CDR2 FVKESK. The DNA of the CDR3 is TGTGCCAGCAGACTGGCCGGTACGAGTTACAATGACCAGTTCTTC. Translated: CASRLAGTSYNDQFF.

The chain links TRBV2 to TRBJ2-2; 11 bases are shared with TRBD2. Germline trimming cut 5 bases from V and 4 bases from J; bases unmatched to any gene: 3. Germline values: CDR1 SNHLY, CDR2 FYNNEI. The length of the CDR3 is 15 residues. CDR3 sequence (DNA): TGTGCCAGCAGTATAACTAGCGGGAGCACCGGGGAGCTGTTTTTT. It specifies CASSITSGSTGELFF.

This clonotype was observed a few times. The gene calls are TRBV5-1 and TRBJ2-1, with 8 bases aligning to TRBD2. After removal of 4 bases from V and 9 bases from J, the junction contained 18 bases not matched to a gene. The CDR3 is 17 residues long. Germline loops: CDR1 SGHRS, CDR2 YFSETQ. The CDR3 is CASSPRWESGSPPEQFF. The CDR3 nucleotides read TGCGCCAGCAGCCCTCGGTGGGAGAGCGGGAGCCCCCCTGAGCAGTTCTTC.

As regards this clonotype: At one end, the junction sequence differs from germline, possibly due to a read error. The gene calls are TRBV5-6 and TRBJ2-2; no reliable D call. The CDR3 has 13 amino acids. The V gene's germline CDR1 is SGHDT and CDR2 YYEEEE. The CDR3 DNA follows: TGTGTCAGCAGCTTATTAAATCCCGGGGAGCTGTTTTTT. Amino acid sequence: CVSSLLNPGELFF.

The chain recombines TRBV5-1 with TRBJ2-7; D is perhaps TRBD2 (5 bases). The CDR3 has 11 amino acids. Germline values: CDR1 SGHRS, CDR2 YFSETQ. Deletions cut 4 bases from V and 5 bases from J, with 7 bases between. CDR3 nucleotide sequence: TGCGCCAGCAGCGTGGGAGACGAGCAGTACTTC. Its translation: CASSVGDEQYF.

As to this clonotype: Compared with germline, one end of the junction differs, possibly owing to a read error. J is TRBJ2-1 and V is TRBV4-1, with 14 positions matching TRBD2. The CDR3 sequence is 21 residues long. Germline V lookup: CDR1 MGHRA, CDR2 YSYEKL. CDR3: CASSQERGGTSGSLSYNKQFF. In DNA form, the CDR3 reads TGCGCCAGCAGCCAAGAAAGAGGAGGGACTAGCGGGAGCCTTTCCTACAATAAGCAGTTCTTC.

This sequence joins TRBV4-2 and TRBJ2-5; tentatively, D is TRBD2 (5 bases). Germline V gene lookup returns CDR1 LGHNA and CDR2 YNFKEQ. V lost 4 bases and J 6 bases, leaving 12 bases between the germline ends. The length of the CDR3 is 13 residues. The CDR3 sequence: CASSPRRGQTQYF. DNA for the CDR3: TGTGCCAGCAGCCCTCGTCGGGGTCAGACCCAGTACTTC.

This clonotype was counted many times. This chain links TRBV5-4 with TRBJ2-5; 9 bases agree with TRBD1. The V gene's germline CDR1 is SGHNT and CDR2 YYREEE (reference sequence). The CDR3 covers 15 residues. Unmatched junction bases numbered 7, after V lost 4 bases and J lost 3 bases. As DNA, the CDR3 is TGTGCCAGCAGCCCGGGACAGGGAGGGGAAGAGACCCAGTACTTC. Residues: CASSPGQGGEETQYF.

V usage is TRBV29-1 and J usage is TRBJ1-2; D gene ambiguous. The CDR3 consists of 13 residues. The ends were cut back, 6 bases at V and 4 bases at J, with 15 bases in the middle. Germline V gives CDR1 SQVTM, CDR2 ANQGSEA. In nucleotides, the CDR3 is TGCAGCGTCCAACTCCGGACGGCCTATGGCTACACCTTC. Translation gives CSVQLRTAYGYTF.

Concerning this clonotype: This may be a read error: a much more frequent sequence differs by one nucleotide. The chain uses TRBV4-1 and TRBJ2-3; D is ambiguous. Trimming removed 3 bases at V and 8 bases at J, with 15 bases between. CDR1 and CDR2 (germline): MGHRA, YSYEKL. CDR3 length: 14 amino acids. The DNA for the CDR3 is TGCGCCAGCAGCCACCGCGGACCTGGTACTACGCAGTATTTT. Translation: CASSHRGPGTTQYF.

The chain is built from TRBV18 and TRBJ2-6; unclear D gene. V was trimmed by 1 base and J by 0 bases, leaving 4 bases between them. This CDR3 comprises 15 residues. Germline loops: CDR1 KGHSH, CDR2 LQKENI. In DNA, the CDR3 is TGTGCCAGCTCACCACTTCGCTCTGGGGCCAACGTCCTGACTTTC. Translated, it gives CASSPLRSGANVLTF.

The chain links TRBV5-5 to TRBJ2-2; D ambiguous. Germline V gene data show CDR1 as SGHKS and CDR2 as YYEKEE (reference sequence). Trimming cost V 0 bases and J 4 bases, with 10 bases left between them. The CDR3 runs to 15 residues. CDR3 sequence reads: CASSLVLVSTGELFF. The CDR3 nucleotides are TGTGCCAGCAGCTTGGTATTAGTAAGCACCGGGGAGCTGTTTTTT.

A note on this clonotype: A read error is possible here, since a much larger clone lies one base away. Given the absence of the conserved phenylalanine or tryptophan at the CDR3 end, a read error is likely. This chain links TRBV6-2 or TRBV6-3 with TRBJ2-1; 11 bases match TRBD1. The ends lost 5 bases at V and 6 bases at J; junction bases unmatched: 6. Germline V lookup: CDR1 MNHEY, CDR2 SVGEGT. The CDR3 covers 15 residues. The CDR3 loop is CASSPGGTGGNEQFV. DNA for the CDR3: TGTGCCAGCAGTCCAGGAGGGACAGGGGGCAATGAGCAGTTCGTC.

As to this clonotype: This may stem from a read error, because a much larger clone lies one nucleotide away. The chain has TRBV29-1 and TRBJ2-1; possibly TRBD1 or TRBD2 for D (5 bases each). CDR1 is SQVTM and CDR2 is ANQGSEA in the germline V gene. The CDR3 runs to 14 residues. V was cut by 3 bases and J by 4 bases, with 13 bases left in between. CDR3 nucleotides: TGCAGCGTTGATCCCCCCGGGGCATACAATGAGCAGTTCTTC. This encodes CSVDPPGAYNEQFF.

This chain uses TRBV30 with TRBJ2-1; 10 bases are a match to TRBD2. The trim removed 2 bases at V and 2 bases at J, leaving 6 bases unmatched. Germline CDR1 and CDR2: GTSNPN and SVGIG (reference sequence). The CDR3 spans 16 residues. The DNA for the CDR3 is TGTGCCTGGAGTTCACCGGGACTAGCGACCTACAATGAGCAGTTCTTC. Its translation: CAWSSPGLATYNEQFF.

Concerning this clonotype: Possible read error: a much larger clone is one base away. The chain recombines TRBV4-2 with TRBJ2-7; TRBD2 aligns across 8 bases. From germline, CDR1 is LGHNA and CDR2 YNFKEQ. CDR3 length: 14 residues. CDR3 region: CASIQATSVGEQYF. CDR3 DNA sequence: TGTGCCAGCATCCAAGCGACTAGCGTCGGCGAGCAGTACTTC.

This clonotype was observed a few times. One base away lies a much larger clone, so this may be a sequencing read error. V gene TRBV10-2 combines with J gene TRBJ2-5, with 7 bases matching TRBD2. Trimming cost V 4 bases and J 9 bases; bases outside gene matches: 11. The CDR3 totals 14 residues. Looked up from germline, CDR1 is WSHSY and CDR2 is SAAADI. The CDR3, as DNA: TGCGCCAGCAGTGTAACGGGCATTGGGGGGGCCCAGTACTTC. It specifies CASSVTGIGGAQYF.

About this clonotype itself: A junction boundary mismatches the germline segment, possibly from a read error. The chain uses TRBV6-1 and TRBJ2-7, with D tentatively TRBD1 (6 bases). In germline, CDR1 is MNHNS, CDR2 SASEGT. The CDR3 spans 13 residues. In DNA form, the CDR3 reads TGTGCCAACAGTGCCTGGACAGATCCTAGGCAGTACTTC. The encoded protein is CANSAWTDPRQYF.

The CDR3 DNA is TGTGCCAGCAGCTTGGCCTATGAGCAGTTCTTC. Its protein is CASSLAYEQFF. V is TRBV5-6 and J is TRBJ2-1, with D hard to call. Trimming took 0 bases from V and 8 from J, leaving 3 bases between them. The CDR3 is 11 residues long. Looked up from germline, CDR1 is SGHDT and CDR2 is YYEEEE.

This clonotype has just a few counts. Possible read error: a much larger clone is one base away. The chain carries TRBV11-2 and TRBJ2-1; 10 nucleotides line up with TRBD2. The CDR3 totals 13 residues. In germline, CDR1 is SGHAT, CDR2 FQNNGV. CDR3 loop: CTSSLAGDHEQFF. The CDR3 DNA is TGTACCAGCAGTCTAGCGGGAGACCATGAGCAGTTCTTC.

As concerns this clonotype: A clone one base away is much larger, so this may be a read error. The rearrangement joins TRBV29-1 to TRBJ1-2; D remains ambiguous. This CDR3 region has 13 residues. Germline V lookup: CDR1 SQVTM, CDR2 ANQGSEA. As DNA, the CDR3 is TGCAGCGTTGAAGGACCCCAAGGCTATGGCTACATCTTC. Protein sequence: CSVEGPQGYGYIF.

In this sample, this clonotype turned up once. In DNA, the CDR3 is TGTGCCAGCAGTCCCCGTGCAGGCTTCTATAATTCACCCCTCCACTTT. Translated: CASSPRAGFYNSPLHF. The chain employs TRBV6-5 and TRBJ1-6; no clear D gene. This CDR3 spans 16 amino acids. The ends were cut back, 5 bases at V and 3 bases at J, with 14 bases in the middle. Germline-derived CDR1 and CDR2 are MNHEY and SVGAGI.